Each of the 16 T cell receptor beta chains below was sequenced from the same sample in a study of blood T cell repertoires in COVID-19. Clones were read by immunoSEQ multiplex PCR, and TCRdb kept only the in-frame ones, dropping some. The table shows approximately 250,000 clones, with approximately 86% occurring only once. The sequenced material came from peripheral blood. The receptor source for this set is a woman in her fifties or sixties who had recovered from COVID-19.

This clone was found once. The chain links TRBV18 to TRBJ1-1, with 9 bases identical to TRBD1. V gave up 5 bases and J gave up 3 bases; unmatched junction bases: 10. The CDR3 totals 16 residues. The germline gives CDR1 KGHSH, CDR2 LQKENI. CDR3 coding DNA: TGTGCCAGCTCAGTACAGGGGGCTACGGGTTACACTGAAGCTTTCTTT. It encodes CASSVQGATGYTEAFF.

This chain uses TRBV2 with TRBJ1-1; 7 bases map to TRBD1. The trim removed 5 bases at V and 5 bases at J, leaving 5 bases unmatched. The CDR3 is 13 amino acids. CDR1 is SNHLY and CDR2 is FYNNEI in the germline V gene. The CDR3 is CASSTTGVTEAFF. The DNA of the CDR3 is TGTGCCAGCAGTACAACAGGGGTAACTGAAGCTTTCTTT.

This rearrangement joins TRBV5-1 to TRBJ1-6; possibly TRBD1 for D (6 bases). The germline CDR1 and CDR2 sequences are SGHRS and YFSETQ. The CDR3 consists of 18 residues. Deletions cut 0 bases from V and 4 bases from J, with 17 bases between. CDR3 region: CASSLGHRALGYNSPLHF. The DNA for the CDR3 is TGCGCCAGCAGCTTGGGACACAGGGCCCTTGGGTATAATTCACCCCTCCACTTT.

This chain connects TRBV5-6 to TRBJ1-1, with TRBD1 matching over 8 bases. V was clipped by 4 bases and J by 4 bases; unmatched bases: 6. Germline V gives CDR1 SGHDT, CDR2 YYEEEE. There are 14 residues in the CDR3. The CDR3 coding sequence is TGTGCCAGCAGCCCCGGACAGGGTGGCACTGAAGCTTTCTTT. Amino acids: CASSPGQGGTEAFF.

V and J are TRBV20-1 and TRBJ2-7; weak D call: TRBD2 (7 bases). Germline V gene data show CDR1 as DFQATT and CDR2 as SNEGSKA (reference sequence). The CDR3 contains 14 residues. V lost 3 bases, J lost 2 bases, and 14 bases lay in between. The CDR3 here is CSASWGGDTYEQYF. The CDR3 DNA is TGCAGTGCTAGTTGGGGGGGGGACACCTACGAGCAGTACTTC.

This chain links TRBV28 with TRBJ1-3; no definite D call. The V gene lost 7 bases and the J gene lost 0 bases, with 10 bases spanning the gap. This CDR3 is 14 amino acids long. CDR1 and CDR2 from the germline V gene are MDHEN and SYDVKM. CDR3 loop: CASTNPSSGNTIYF. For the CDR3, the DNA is TGTGCCAGCACTAACCCAAGCTCTGGAAACACCATATATTTT.

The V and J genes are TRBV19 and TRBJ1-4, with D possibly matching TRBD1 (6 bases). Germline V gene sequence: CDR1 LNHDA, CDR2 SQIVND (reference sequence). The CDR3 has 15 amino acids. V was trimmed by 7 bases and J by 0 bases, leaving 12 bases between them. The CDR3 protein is CASNHRGTTNEKLFF. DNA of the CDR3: TGTGCCAGTAATCATAGGGGGACAACTAATGAAAAACTGTTTTTT.

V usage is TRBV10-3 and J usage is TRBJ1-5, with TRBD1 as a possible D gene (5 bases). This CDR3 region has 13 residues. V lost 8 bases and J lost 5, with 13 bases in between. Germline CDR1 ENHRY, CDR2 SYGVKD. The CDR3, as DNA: TGTGCCATCTGTCAGGGAATGGATCAGCCCCAGCATTTT. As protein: CAICQGMDQPQHF.

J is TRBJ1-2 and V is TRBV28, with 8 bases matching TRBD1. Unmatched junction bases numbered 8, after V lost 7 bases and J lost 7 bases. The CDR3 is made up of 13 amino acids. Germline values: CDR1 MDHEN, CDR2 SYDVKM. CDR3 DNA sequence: TGTGCCAGCAAGGAGACAGGGGTAGGTGGCTACACCTTC. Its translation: CASKETGVGGYTF.

The chain's CDR3 is CASSPGTYYEQYF. The CDR3 DNA sequence: TGCGCCAGCAGCCCGGGGACTTACTACGAGCAGTACTTC. This rearrangement joins TRBV5-1 to TRBJ2-7; possible D gene TRBD2, 6 bases. The CDR3 sequence is 13 residues long. V was shortened by 4 bases and J by 3 bases, with 11 bases between the two germline ends. Germline-derived CDR1 and CDR2 are SGHRS and YFSETQ.

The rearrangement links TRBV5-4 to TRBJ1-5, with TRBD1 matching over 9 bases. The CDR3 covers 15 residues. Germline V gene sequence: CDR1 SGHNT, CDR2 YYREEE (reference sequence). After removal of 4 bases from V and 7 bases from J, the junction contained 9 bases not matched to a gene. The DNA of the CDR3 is TGTGCCAGCAGCCGGGACAGGGAGGTTAACCAGCCCCAGCATTTT. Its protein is CASSRDREVNQPQHF.

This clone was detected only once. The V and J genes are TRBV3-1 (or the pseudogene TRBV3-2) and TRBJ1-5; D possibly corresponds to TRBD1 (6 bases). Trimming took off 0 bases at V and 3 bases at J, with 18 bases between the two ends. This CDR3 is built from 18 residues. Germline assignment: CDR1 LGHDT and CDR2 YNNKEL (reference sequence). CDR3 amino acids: CASSQDRGGTVNNQPQHF. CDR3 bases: TGTGCCAGCAGCCAAGATAGAGGGGGAACAGTTAACAATCAGCCCCAGCATTTT.

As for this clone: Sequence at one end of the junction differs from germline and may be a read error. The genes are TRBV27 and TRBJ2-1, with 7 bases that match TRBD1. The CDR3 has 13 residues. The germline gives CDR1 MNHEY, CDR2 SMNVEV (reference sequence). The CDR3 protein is CASSPETDRASIF. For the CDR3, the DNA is TGTGCCAGCAGTCCAGAAACCGACAGGGCCTCAATCTTC.

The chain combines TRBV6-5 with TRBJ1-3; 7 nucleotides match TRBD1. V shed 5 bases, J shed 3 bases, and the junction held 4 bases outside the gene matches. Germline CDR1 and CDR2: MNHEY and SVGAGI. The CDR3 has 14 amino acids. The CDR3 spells CASSRQGVGNTIYF. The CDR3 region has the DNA TGTGCCAGCAGTCGACAGGGAGTTGGAAACACCATATATTTT.

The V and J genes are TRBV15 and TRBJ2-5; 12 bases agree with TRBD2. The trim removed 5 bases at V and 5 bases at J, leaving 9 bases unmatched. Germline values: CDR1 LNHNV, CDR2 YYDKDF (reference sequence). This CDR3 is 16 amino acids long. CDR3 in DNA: TGTGCCACCAGCCCACGACCTAGCGGGGGGGCTGAGACCCAGTACTTC. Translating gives CATSPRPSGGAETQYF.

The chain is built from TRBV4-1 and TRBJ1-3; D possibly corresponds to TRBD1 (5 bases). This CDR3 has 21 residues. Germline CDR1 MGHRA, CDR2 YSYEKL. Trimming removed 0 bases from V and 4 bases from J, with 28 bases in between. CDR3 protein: CASSQDEFKGLSRKAGNTIYF. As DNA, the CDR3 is TGCGCCAGCAGCCAAGATGAGTTTAAGGGACTAAGTCGAAAAGCAGGAAACACCATATATTTT.